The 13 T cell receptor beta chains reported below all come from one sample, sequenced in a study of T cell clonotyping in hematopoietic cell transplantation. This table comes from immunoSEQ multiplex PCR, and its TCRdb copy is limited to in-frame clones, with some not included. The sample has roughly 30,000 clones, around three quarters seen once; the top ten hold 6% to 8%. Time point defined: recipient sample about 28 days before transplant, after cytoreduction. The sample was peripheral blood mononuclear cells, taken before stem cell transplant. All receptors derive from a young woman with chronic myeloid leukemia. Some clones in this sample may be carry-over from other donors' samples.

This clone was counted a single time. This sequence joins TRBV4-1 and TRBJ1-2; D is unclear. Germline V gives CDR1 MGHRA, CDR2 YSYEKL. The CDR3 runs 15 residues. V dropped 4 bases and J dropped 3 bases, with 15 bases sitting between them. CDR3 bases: TGCGCCAGCAGCCGAGTCAGGAGGGTAGACTATGGCTACACCTTC. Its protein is CASSRVRRVDYGYTF.

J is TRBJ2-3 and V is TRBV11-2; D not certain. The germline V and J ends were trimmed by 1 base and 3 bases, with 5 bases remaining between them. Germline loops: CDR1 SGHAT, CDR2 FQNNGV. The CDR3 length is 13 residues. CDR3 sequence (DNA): TGTGCCAGCAGCTTAGGGCAGACAGATACGCAGTATTTT. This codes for CASSLGQTDTQYF.

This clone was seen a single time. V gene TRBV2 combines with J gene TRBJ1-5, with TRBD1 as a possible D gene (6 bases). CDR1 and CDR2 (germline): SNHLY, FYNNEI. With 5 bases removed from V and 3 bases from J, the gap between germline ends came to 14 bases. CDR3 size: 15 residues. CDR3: CASSPMRGTNQPQHF. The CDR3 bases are TGTGCCAGCAGTCCCATGAGGGGGACCAATCAGCCCCAGCATTTT.

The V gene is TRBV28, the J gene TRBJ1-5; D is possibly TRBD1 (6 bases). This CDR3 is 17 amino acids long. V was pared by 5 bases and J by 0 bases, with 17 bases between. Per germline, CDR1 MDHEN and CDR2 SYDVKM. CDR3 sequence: CASSPRTVGYSNQPQHF. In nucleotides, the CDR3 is TGTGCCAGCAGTCCTAGGACAGTAGGATATAGCAATCAGCCCCAGCATTTT.

CDR3 protein: CASSQGPSGVNEQFF. CDR3 DNA: TGCGCCAGCAGCCAAGGGCCTAGCGGGGTTAATGAGCAGTTCTTC. V usage is TRBV4-3 and J usage is TRBJ2-1, with 9 bases fitting TRBD2. Germline CDR1 and CDR2: LGHNA and YSLEER. V lost 1 base, J lost 7 bases, and 5 bases stayed unmatched. This CDR3 is 15 amino acids long.

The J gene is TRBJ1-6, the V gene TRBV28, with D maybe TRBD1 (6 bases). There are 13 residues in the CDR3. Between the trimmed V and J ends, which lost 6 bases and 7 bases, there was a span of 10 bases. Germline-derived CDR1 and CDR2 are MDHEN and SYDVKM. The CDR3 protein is CASSRDRNSPLHF. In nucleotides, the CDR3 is TGTGCCAGCAGCCGAGACAGGAATTCACCCCTCCACTTT.

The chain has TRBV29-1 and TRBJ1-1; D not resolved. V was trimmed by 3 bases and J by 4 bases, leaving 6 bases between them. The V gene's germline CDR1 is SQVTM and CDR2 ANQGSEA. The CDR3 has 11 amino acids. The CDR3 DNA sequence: TGCAGCGTTGATTGGGGCACTGAAGCTTTCTTT. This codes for CSVDWGTEAFF.

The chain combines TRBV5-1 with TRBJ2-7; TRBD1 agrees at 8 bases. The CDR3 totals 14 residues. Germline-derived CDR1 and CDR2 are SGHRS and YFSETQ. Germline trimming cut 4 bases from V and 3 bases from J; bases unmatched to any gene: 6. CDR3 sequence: CASSPTDRDYEQYV. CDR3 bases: TGCGCCAGCAGCCCGACGGACAGGGACTACGAGCAGTACGTC.

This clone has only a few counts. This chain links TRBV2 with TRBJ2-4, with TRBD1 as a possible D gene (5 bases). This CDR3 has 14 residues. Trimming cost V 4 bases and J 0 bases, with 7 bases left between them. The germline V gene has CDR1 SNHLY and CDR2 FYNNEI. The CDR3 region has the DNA TGTGCCAGCAGTGGACAGATAGCCAAAAACATTCAGTACTTC. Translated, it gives CASSGQIAKNIQYF. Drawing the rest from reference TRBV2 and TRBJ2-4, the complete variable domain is EPEVTQTPSHQVTQMGQEVILRCVPISNHLYFYWYRQILGQKVEFLVSFYNNEISEKSEIFDDQFSVERPDGSNFTLKIRSTKLEDSAMYFCASSGQIAKNIQYFGAGTRLSVL.

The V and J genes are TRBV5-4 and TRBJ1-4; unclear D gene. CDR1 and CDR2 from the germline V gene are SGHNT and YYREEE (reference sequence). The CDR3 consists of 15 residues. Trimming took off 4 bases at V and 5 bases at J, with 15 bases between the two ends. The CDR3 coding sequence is TGTGCCAGCAGCAACAACCGGGCCGTAAATGAAAAACTGTTTTTT. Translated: CASSNNRAVNEKLFF.

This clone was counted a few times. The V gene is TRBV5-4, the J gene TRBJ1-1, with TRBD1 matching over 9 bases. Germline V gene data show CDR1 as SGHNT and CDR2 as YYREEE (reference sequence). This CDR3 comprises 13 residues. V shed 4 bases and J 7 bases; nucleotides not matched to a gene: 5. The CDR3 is CASSTGQGSEAFF. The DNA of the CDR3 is TGTGCCAGCAGCACCGGACAGGGGAGTGAAGCTTTCTTT.

CDR3 sequence: CAISESTSNSYEQYF. For the CDR3, the DNA is TGTGCCATCAGTGAGTCGACAAGTAACTCCTACGAGCAGTACTTC. The chain links TRBV10-3 to TRBJ2-7, with D unclear. Germline-derived CDR1 and CDR2 are ENHRY and SYGVKD. V gave up 0 bases and J gave up 0 bases, with 9 bases separating them. CDR3 length equals 15 residues.

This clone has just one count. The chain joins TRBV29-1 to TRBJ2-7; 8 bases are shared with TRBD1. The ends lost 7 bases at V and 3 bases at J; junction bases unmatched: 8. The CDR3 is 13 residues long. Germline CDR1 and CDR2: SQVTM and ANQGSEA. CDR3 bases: TGCAGCGCCGCTATGGACAGGGTCTACGAGCAGTACTTC. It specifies CSAAMDRVYEQYF.